This T cell receptor (beta chain) was captured in a study of T cell responses to AZD1222 COVID-19 vaccine. Study outcomes and limitations: Targeting of unmutated variant regions was reportedly seen in nearly half of spike-specific TCRs. After two AZD1222 doses, spike-specific TCR breadth and depth rose versus day 0. Baseline serostatus was positive in only six AZD1222 recipients.

V dropped 5 bases and J dropped 1 base, with 15 bases sitting between them. The CDR3 totals 15 residues. Germline V lookup: CDR1 SGHVS, CDR2 FQNEAQ. Combined were second doses at about 4 or about 12 weeks. A word on this clone: Its antigen is unknown.

Sequencing was performed with immunoSEQ multiplex PCR; in TCRdb, only in-frame clones are kept and a portion is missing. The sample has more than 95,000 clones, around 83% seen once. The sequencing used peripheral blood, collected 28 days after the second AZD1222 dose. J is TRBJ2-7 and V is TRBV7-8; no definite D call. The sequence was obtained from an adult who received the AZD1222 COVID-19 vaccine. CDR3 in amino acids: CASSPVLPGSYEQYF. The CDR3 nucleotides are TGTGCCAGCAGCCCTGTTCTGCCAGGTTCCTACGAGCAGTACTTC.